The clone carrying this T cell receptor (beta chain) was recorded once. The sample is drawn from a study of blood T cell repertoires in COVID-19. Overall study context: Samples came from the United States, Italy and Spain, spanning acute and convalescent COVID-19. PBMCs, B-cell-depleted T cells, or T cells were the source of the cDNA or gDNA that made up the material.

Authors' data handling: Amplifying reference gene primers gave estimates of nucleated cell counts. TCRdb's table, derived via immunoSEQ multiplex PCR, lists solely in-frame clones and lacks some. That table is the source of V, J and clone size, and D and trimming were worked out from the DNA. The table has 320,000 or so clones, more than 85% seen once. The V gene lost 4 bases and the J gene lost 0 bases, with 7 bases spanning the gap. The CDR3 length is 13 residues. Per germline, CDR1 SGDLS and CDR2 YYNGEE. The source material was PBMCs or T cells enriched from blood (not recorded which). This chain links TRBV9 with TRBJ2-5; D ambiguous. The TCR originated in a woman under 40 who had recovered from COVID-19. CDR3 DNA sequence: TGTGCCAGCAGCCCCCAATACCAAGAGACCCAGTACTTC. Amino acid sequence: CASSPQYQETQYF.